This T cell receptor beta chain was sequenced in a study of CD8 T cells in ankylosing spondylitis. This clonotype was recorded at least ten times. The length of the CDR3 is 13 residues. V gave up 3 bases and J gave up 8 bases, with 11 bases separating them. 5'-RACE, quantitative and with molecular barcodes, yielded the TCR beta libraries. TCRdb called the 5' RACE reads again in MiXCR, with one record for every CDR3 protein. The table has 270,000 or so distinct CDR3 sequences, 18% seen once. Source material: blood, either unsorted or a sorted T cell fraction (not recorded which). The chain combines TRBV12-3 or TRBV12-4 with TRBJ2-1, with a possible D match to TRBD2 (6 bases). The TCR sequence derives from a male donor with ankylosing spondylitis or in good health (not recorded which). The CDR3 is CASSFLERDEQFF. CDR3 sequence (DNA): TGTGCCAGCAGTTTCCTTGAGCGGGATGAGCAGTTCTTC.